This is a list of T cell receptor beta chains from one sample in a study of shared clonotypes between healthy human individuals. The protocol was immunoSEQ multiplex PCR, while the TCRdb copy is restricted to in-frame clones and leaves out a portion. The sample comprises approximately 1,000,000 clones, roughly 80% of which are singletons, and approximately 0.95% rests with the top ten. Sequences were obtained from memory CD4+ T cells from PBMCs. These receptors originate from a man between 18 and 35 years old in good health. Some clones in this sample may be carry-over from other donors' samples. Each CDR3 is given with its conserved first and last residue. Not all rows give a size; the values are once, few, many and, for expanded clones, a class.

cdr3_aa: CASSLPPLQGMGSPLHF
clone_size: NA
j_call: TRBJ1-6
v_call: TRBV28

cdr3_aa: CATRVGTNLNTEAFF
clone_size: few
j_call: TRBJ1-1
v_call: TRBV15

cdr3_aa: CASSPRGQGMNTEAFF
clone_size: NA
j_call: TRBJ1-1
v_call: TRBV18

cdr3_aa: CASSVGGASYNEQFF
clone_size: NA
j_call: TRBJ2-1
v_call: TRBV9

cdr3_aa: CASVMGGNQPQHF
clone_size: many
j_call: TRBJ1-5
v_call: TRBV28

cdr3_aa: CASSPPGPNQPQHF
clone_size: NA
j_call: TRBJ1-5
v_call: TRBV18

cdr3_aa: CASSFLAGEGEQFF
clone_size: NA
j_call: TRBJ2-1
v_call: TRBV7-2

cdr3_aa: CASSSQGVVNGGELFF
clone_size: once
j_call: TRBJ2-2
v_call: TRBV2

cdr3_aa: CASRSGTSGQETQYF
clone_size: NA
j_call: TRBJ2-5
v_call: TRBV5-4

cdr3_aa: CASSVSVEDGELFF
clone_size: NA
j_call: TRBJ2-2
v_call: TRBV9

cdr3_aa: CASSRVGTGVSGWDQPQHF
clone_size: few
j_call: TRBJ1-5
v_call: TRBV5-6

cdr3_aa: CASGSPPGSYEQYF
clone_size: NA
j_call: TRBJ2-7
v_call: TRBV7-2

cdr3_aa: CASSTPHRRGGYTF
clone_size: NA
j_call: TRBJ1-2
v_call: TRBV28

cdr3_aa: CASSQEWLAGALTQETQYF
clone_size: NA
j_call: TRBJ2-5
v_call: TRBV4-3

cdr3_aa: CASRTGEVGAFF
clone_size: NA
j_call: TRBJ1-1
v_call: TRBV28

cdr3_aa: CASSSVAGGPYNEQFF
clone_size: NA
j_call: TRBJ2-1
v_call: TRBV6-5

cdr3_aa: CASSFRLFRDTEAFF
clone_size: NA
j_call: TRBJ1-1
v_call: TRBV27

cdr3_aa: CASSLGSTGSSYEQYF
clone_size: NA
j_call: TRBJ2-7
v_call: TRBV7-9

cdr3_aa: CASSPVGRQGNTEAFF
clone_size: NA
j_call: TRBJ1-1
v_call: TRBV5-4

cdr3_aa: CASSRGLAGDSDTQYF
clone_size: NA
j_call: TRBJ2-3
v_call: TRBV7-3

cdr3_aa: CASSPGAGVTEAFF
clone_size: once
j_call: TRBJ1-1
v_call: TRBV28

cdr3_aa: CASSLESGSWNEQFF
clone_size: NA
j_call: TRBJ2-1
v_call: TRBV11-2

cdr3_aa: CASRLTGGQPYEQYF
clone_size: NA
j_call: TRBJ2-7
v_call: TRBV19

cdr3_aa: CAWSLLDTGELFF
clone_size: NA
j_call: TRBJ2-2
v_call: TRBV30

cdr3_aa: CASSQGASGSLYNEQFF
clone_size: NA
j_call: TRBJ2-1
v_call: TRBV4-2

cdr3_aa: CASSPLMDSPLHF
clone_size: NA
j_call: TRBJ1-6
v_call: TRBV27

cdr3_aa: CASSLSRTGTKYEQYF
clone_size: NA
j_call: TRBJ2-7
v_call: TRBV27

cdr3_aa: CASSESDRARPNSPLHF
clone_size: NA
j_call: TRBJ1-6
v_call: TRBV2

cdr3_aa: CASSEVPGTTEAFF
clone_size: NA
j_call: TRBJ1-1
v_call: TRBV6-1

cdr3_aa: CASSPRQGMNTEAFF
clone_size: NA
j_call: TRBJ1-1
v_call: TRBV7-2

cdr3_aa: CASTRGGGPRETQYF
clone_size: NA
j_call: TRBJ2-5
v_call: TRBV2

cdr3_aa: CASSWNYEQYF
clone_size: NA
j_call: TRBJ2-7
v_call: TRBV2

cdr3_aa: CASSRGLESTDTQYF
clone_size: NA
j_call: TRBJ2-3
v_call: TRBV5-4

cdr3_aa: CASSFRLAGDGELFF
clone_size: few
j_call: TRBJ2-2
v_call: TRBV11-1

cdr3_aa: CASGLGLAKVETQYF
clone_size: NA
j_call: TRBJ2-5
v_call: TRBV12-5

cdr3_aa: CASSPDSGRVYEQYF
clone_size: NA
j_call: TRBJ2-7
v_call: TRBV9

cdr3_aa: CASSLSGIVRNTEAFF
clone_size: NA
j_call: TRBJ1-1
v_call: TRBV28

cdr3_aa: CATDTGGRNTIYF
clone_size: NA
j_call: TRBJ1-3
v_call: TRBV28

cdr3_aa: CAIRETGASTDTQYF
clone_size: NA
j_call: TRBJ2-3
v_call: TRBV10-3

cdr3_aa: CAWSDNRSLFF
clone_size: NA
j_call: TRBJ1-4
v_call: TRBV30

cdr3_aa: CASSPGTTQQYF
clone_size: many
j_call: TRBJ2-7
v_call: TRBV6-5

cdr3_aa: CASSIGQSTDTQYF
clone_size: NA
j_call: TRBJ2-3
v_call: TRBV19

cdr3_aa: CASSYRGITEAFF
clone_size: NA
j_call: TRBJ1-1
v_call: TRBV6-5

cdr3_aa: CASSLARTRNYEQYF
clone_size: NA
j_call: TRBJ2-7
v_call: TRBV7-2

cdr3_aa: CASSLGGQGGQPQHF
clone_size: NA
j_call: TRBJ1-5
v_call: TRBV18

cdr3_aa: CASSFGIQETQYF
clone_size: NA
j_call: TRBJ2-5
v_call: TRBV7-3

cdr3_aa: CASSYTRTAYSNQPQHF
clone_size: NA
j_call: TRBJ1-5
v_call: TRBV6-7